This T cell receptor beta chain was documented in a study of blood T cell repertoires in COVID-19. Study at large: Both acute and convalescent COVID-19 samples were obtained from the United States, Italy and Spain. PBMCs, B-cell-depleted T cells, or T cells provided the cDNA or gDNA that made up the material.

The ends were cut back, 3 bases at V and 0 bases at J, with 15 bases in the middle. CDR1 and CDR2 (germline): DFQATT, SNEGSKA (reference sequence). CDR3 size: 16 residues. Original methodology: Reference gene primer amplification gave estimated nucleated cell counts. The table came from immunoSEQ multiplex PCR; TCRdb's copy has only in-frame clones and leaves some out. V and J calls and clone size come straight from that table; D and trimming were deduced from the DNA. The data hold more than 95,000 clones, with about 82% observed a single time. This receptor was identified in a human donor in a cohort sampled during active COVID-19. The chain combines TRBV20-1 with TRBJ2-1; D remains unclear. Sequenced sample: peripheral blood. The CDR3 sequence: CSASPTTRSSYNEQFF. CDR3 nucleotides: TGCAGTGCTAGTCCCACTACCCGGAGCTCCTACAATGAGCAGTTCTTC.